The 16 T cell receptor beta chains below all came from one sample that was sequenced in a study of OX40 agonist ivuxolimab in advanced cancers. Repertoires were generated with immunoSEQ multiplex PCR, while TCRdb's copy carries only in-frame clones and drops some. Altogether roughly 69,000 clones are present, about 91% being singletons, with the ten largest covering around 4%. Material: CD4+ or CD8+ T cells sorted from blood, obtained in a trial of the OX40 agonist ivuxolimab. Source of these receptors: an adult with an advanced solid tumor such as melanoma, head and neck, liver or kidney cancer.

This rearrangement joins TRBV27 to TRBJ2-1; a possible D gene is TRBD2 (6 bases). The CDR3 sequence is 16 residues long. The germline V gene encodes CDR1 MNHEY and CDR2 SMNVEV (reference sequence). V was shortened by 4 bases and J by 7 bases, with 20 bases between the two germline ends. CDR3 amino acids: CASSSSGRTTRNEQFF. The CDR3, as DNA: TGTGCCAGCAGTTCCAGCGGCAGGACTACTAGGAATGAGCAGTTCTTC.

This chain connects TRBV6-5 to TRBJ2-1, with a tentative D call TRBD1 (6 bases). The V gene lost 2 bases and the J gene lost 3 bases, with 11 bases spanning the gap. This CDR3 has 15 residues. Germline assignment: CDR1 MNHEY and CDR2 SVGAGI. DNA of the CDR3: TGTGCCAGCAGTTACCGACAGGAGGTCTACAATGAGCAGTTCTTC. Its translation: CASSYRQEVYNEQFF.

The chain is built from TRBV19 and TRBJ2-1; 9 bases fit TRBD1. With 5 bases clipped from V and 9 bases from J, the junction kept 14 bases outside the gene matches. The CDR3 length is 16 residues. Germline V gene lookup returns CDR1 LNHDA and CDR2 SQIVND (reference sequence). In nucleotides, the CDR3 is TGTGCCAGTAGTTTATCCTTCGGGACAGGGCTAATTGAGCAGTTCTTC. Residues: CASSLSFGTGLIEQFF.

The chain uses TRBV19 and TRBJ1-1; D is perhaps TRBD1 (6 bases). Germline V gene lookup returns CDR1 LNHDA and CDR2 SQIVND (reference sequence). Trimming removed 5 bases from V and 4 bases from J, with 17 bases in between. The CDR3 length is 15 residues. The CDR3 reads CASSPLGGGSTEAFF. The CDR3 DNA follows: TGTGCCAGTAGTCCCCTTGGGGGCGGCTCCACTGAAGCTTTCTTT.

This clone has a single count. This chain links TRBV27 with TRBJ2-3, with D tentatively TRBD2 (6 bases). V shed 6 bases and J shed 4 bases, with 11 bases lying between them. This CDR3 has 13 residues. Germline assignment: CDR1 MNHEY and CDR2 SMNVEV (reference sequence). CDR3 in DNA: TGTGCCAGCAGGTTGGGGGGAGCAGATACGCAGTATTTT. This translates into CASRLGGADTQYF.

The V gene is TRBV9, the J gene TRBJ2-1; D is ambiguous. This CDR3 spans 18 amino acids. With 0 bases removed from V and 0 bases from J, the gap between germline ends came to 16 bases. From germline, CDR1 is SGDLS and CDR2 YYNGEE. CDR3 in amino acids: CASSVDESGPSSYNEQFF. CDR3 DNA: TGTGCCAGCAGCGTAGATGAGTCCGGGCCGAGCTCCTACAATGAGCAGTTCTTC.

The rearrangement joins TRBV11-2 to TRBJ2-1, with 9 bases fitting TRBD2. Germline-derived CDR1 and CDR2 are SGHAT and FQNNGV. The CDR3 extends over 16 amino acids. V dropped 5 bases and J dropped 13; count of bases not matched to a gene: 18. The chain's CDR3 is CASSGRGRVAGVEQFF. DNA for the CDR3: TGTGCCAGCAGCGGCAGGGGGAGGGTAGCGGGAGTTGAACAGTTCTTC.

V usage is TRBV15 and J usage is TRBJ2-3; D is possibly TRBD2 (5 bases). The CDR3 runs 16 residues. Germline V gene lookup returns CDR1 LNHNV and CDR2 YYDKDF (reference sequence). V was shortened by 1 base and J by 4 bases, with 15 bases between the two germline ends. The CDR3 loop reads CATSRVPDQEADTQYF. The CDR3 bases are TGTGCCACCAGCAGAGTCCCAGACCAGGAGGCAGATACGCAGTATTTT. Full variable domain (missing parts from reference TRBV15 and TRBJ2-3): DAMVIQNPRYQVTQFGKPVTLSCSQTLNHNVMYWYQQKSSQAPKLLFHYYDKDFNNEADTPDNFQSRRPNTSFCFLDIRSPGLGDTAMYLCATSRVPDQEADTQYFGPGTRLTVL.

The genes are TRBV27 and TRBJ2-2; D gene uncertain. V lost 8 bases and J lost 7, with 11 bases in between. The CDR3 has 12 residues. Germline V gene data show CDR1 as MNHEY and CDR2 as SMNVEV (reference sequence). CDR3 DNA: TGTGCCAGCGGCCTGTTACGCGGGGAGCTGTTTTTT. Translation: CASGLLRGELFF.

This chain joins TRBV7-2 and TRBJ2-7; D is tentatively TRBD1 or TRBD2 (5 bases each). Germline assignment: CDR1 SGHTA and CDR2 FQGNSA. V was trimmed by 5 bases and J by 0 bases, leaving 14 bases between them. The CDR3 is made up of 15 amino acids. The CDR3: CASSPGPDSSYEQYF. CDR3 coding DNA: TGTGCCAGCAGCCCGGGACCCGACAGCTCCTACGAGCAGTACTTC. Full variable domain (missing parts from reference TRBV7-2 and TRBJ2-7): GAGVSQSPSNKVTEKGKDVELRCDPISGHTALYWYRQSLGQGLEFLIYFQGNSAPDKSGLPSDRFSAERTGGSVSTLTIQRTQQEDSAVYLCASSPGPDSSYEQYFGPGTRLTVT.

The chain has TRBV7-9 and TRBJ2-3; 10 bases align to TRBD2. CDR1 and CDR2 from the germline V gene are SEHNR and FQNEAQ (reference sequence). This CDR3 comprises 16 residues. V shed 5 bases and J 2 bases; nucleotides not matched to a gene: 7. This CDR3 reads CASSGIAGGITDTQYF. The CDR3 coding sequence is TGTGCCAGCAGCGGAATAGCGGGGGGCATCACAGATACGCAGTATTTT.

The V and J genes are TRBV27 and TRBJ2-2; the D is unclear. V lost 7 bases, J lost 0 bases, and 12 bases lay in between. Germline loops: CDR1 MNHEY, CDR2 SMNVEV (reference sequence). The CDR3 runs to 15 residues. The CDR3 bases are TGTGCCAGCAAGGGCGATAACGCGAACACCGGGGAGCTGTTTTTT. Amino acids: CASKGDNANTGELFF.

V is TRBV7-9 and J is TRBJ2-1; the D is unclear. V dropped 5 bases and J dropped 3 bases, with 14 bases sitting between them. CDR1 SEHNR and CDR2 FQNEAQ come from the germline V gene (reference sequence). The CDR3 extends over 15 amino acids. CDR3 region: CASSPPQSRYNEQFF. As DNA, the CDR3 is TGTGCCAGCAGCCCCCCGCAGTCACGCTACAATGAGCAGTTCTTC.

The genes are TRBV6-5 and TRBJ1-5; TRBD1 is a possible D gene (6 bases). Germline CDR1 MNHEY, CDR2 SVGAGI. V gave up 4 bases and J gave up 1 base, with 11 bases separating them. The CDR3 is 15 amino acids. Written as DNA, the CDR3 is TGTGCCAGCAGTTGGCGGGGGGCGAGCAATCAGCCCCAGCATTTT. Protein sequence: CASSWRGASNQPQHF.

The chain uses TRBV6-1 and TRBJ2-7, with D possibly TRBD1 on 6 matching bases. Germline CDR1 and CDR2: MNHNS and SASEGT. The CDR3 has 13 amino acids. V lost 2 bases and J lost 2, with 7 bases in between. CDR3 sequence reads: CASSERTAYEQYV. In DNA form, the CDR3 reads TGTGCCAGCAGTGAAAGGACAGCCTACGAGCAGTACGTC.

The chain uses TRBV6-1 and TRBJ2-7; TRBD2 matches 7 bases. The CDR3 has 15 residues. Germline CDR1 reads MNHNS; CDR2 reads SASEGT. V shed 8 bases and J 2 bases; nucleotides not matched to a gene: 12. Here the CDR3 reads CASSPPGGSAYEQYF. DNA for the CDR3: TGTGCCAGCTCACCACCGGGCGGGAGTGCCTACGAGCAGTACTTC.